These T cell receptor beta chains were read from a single sample in a study of vaccination effects on CD4 cells after COVID-19. Here immunoSEQ multiplex PCR was the method, and the copy in TCRdb shows in-frame clones only, minus some. The data show tens of thousands of clones, around 67% seen once. These receptors' targets are unknown. The sample consisted of CD4+ T cells from PBMCs cultured without peptide, taken before COVID-19 vaccination. All receptors derive from a human donor who received a COVID-19 vaccine. Both conserved end residues are part of each CDR3.

V gene,CDR3 protein
TRBV6-5,CASKSKIMNTEAFF
TRBV6-5,CASSTGGLGNEQFF
TRBV18,CASSMLGQGDTEAFF
TRBV18,CASSPPVTSGIDNEQFF
TRBV28,CASSYRGARLTQYF
TRBV28,CASSPPSTDTQYF
TRBV3-1/TRBV3-2,CASSQERVGWGNTIYF
TRBV2,CASRVLGGSTNEKLFF
TRBV11-3,CASSRDNSGNTIYF
TRBV12-3/TRBV12-4,CASGTPNQPQHF
TRBV5-4,CASSLGGQGANYGYTF
TRBV25-1,CASSVVTGSGYTF
TRBV2,CASRGQAGYGYTF
TRBV7-2,CASSLVPLAGSYEQYF
TRBV10-3,CAISPADSPLHF
TRBV30,CAWSPAVPDTQYF
TRBV2,CASRPLGRRETQYF
TRBV20-1,CSASEGQVNQPQHF
TRBV3-1/TRBV3-2,CASHYGGTGEQYF
TRBV11-2,CASSLGQGYGYTF
TRBV9,CASSPRQGGGTDTQYF
TRBV2,CASKGDNRPYEQYF
TRBV7-2,CASSLVWDYSNQPQHF
TRBV19,CASTPHGTEPNYGYTF
TRBV7-9,CASSSTGRYLNTEAFF
TRBV7-6,CASSLMAGSPTGELFF